Listed below are T cell receptor beta chains from one sample, sequenced in a study of blood T cell repertoires in COVID-19. Sequencing was performed with immunoSEQ multiplex PCR; in TCRdb, only in-frame clones are kept and a portion is missing. The sample has around 160,000 clones; just under 85% are singletons. Sequenced sample: peripheral blood. These receptor sequences come from a woman aged 40-49 years with active or convalescent COVID-19. CDR3s include the opening cysteine and the closing phenylalanine or tryptophan. D genes are given only for firm matches. Size is stated for part of the rows, as once, few or many counts, or as a class when the clone is expanded.

size: .; J: TRBJ2-1; V: TRBV5-1; D: TRBD1; CDR3: CASSPGQPSYNEQFF; DNA: TGCGCCAGCAGCCCGGGACAGCCCTCCTACAATGAGCAGTTCTTC
size: .; J: TRBJ1-5; V: TRBV29-1; D: .; CDR3: CSAATGDSNQPQHF; DNA: TGCAGCGCCGCGACAGGAGATAGCAATCAGCCCCAGCATTTT
size: .; J: TRBJ1-1; V: TRBV11-2; D: .; CDR3: CASSARGGTGIAEAFF; DNA: TGTGCCAGCAGCGCAAGAGGGGGTACAGGGATTGCTGAAGCTTTCTTT
size: many; J: TRBJ2-7; V: TRBV7-9; D: TRBD2; CDR3: CASSARTSGYEQYF; DNA: TGTGCCAGCAGCGCCCGGACTAGCGGCTACGAGCAGTACTTC
size: .; J: TRBJ2-7; V: TRBV7-2; D: .; CDR3: CASSPGGSYEQYF; DNA: TGTGCCAGCAGCCCGGGTGGCTCCTACGAGCAGTACTTC
size: .; J: TRBJ1-5; V: TRBV24-1; D: TRBD1; CDR3: CATSDSRGDQPQHF; DNA: TGTGCCACCAGTGACTCCAGGGGGGATCAGCCCCAGCATTTT
size: .; J: TRBJ2-6; V: TRBV18; D: TRBD1; CDR3: CASSPSGGLGGANVLTF; DNA: TGTGCCAGCTCACCTTCAGGGGGCTTGGGAGGGGCCAACGTCCTGACTTTC
size: .; J: TRBJ2-3; V: TRBV7-9; D: .; CDR3: CASSPRVTDTQYF; DNA: TGTGCCAGCAGCCCACGAGTCACAGATACGCAGTATTTT
size: .; J: TRBJ1-1; V: TRBV2; D: TRBD1; CDR3: CASSVDRGDTEAFF; DNA: TGTGCCAGCAGTGTGGACAGGGGGGACACTGAAGCTTTCTTT
size: once; J: TRBJ1-1; V: TRBV6-2/TRBV6-3; D: .; CDR3: CASSWSGGDTEAFF; DNA: TGTGCCAGCAGTTGGTCGGGAGGGGACACTGAAGCTTTCTTT
size: few; J: TRBJ1-5; V: TRBV19; D: .; CDR3: CASSQREGNQPQHF; DNA: TGTGCCAGTAGTCAGCGGGAGGGCAATCAGCCCCAGCATTTT
size: .; J: TRBJ2-1; V: TRBV5-1; D: TRBD1; CDR3: CASSLPDRSLRSEQFF; DNA: TGCGCCAGCAGCCTCCCGGACAGGTCCTTAAGGAGTGAGCAGTTCTTC
size: .; J: TRBJ1-3; V: TRBV18; D: .; CDR3: CASSPTTGGSGNTIYF; DNA: TGTGCCAGCTCACCAACTACAGGCGGCTCTGGAAACACCATATATTTT
size: .; J: TRBJ2-1; V: TRBV23-1; D: TRBD1; CDR3: CASSQSPGQYNEQFF; DNA: TGCGCCAGCAGTCAATCACCGGGACAGTACAATGAGCAGTTCTTC
size: .; J: TRBJ1-1; V: TRBV11-2; D: .; CDR3: CASSLRGGATEAFF; DNA: TGTGCCAGCAGCTTGAGGGGGGGAGCTACTGAAGCTTTCTTT
size: .; J: TRBJ2-1; V: TRBV5-1; D: TRBD2; CDR3: CASSRSGLVSNEQFF; DNA: TGCGCCAGCAGCCGGTCCGGACTAGTCAGCAATGAGCAGTTCTTC
size: .; J: TRBJ1-2; V: TRBV28; D: TRBD1; CDR3: CASSLWDRVLSSGYTF; DNA: TGTGCCAGCAGTTTGTGGGACAGGGTCCTCTCGAGTGGCTACACCTTC
size: once; J: TRBJ1-4; V: TRBV7-9; D: .; CDR3: CASSRAGGPEKLFF; DNA: TGTGCCAGCAGCCGTGCCGGGGGACCGGAAAAACTGTTTTTT
size: .; J: TRBJ1-1; V: TRBV5-1; D: TRBD1; CDR3: CASSRDRGGGNTEAFF; DNA: TGCGCCAGCAGCAGGGACAGGGGAGGAGGGAACACTGAAGCTTTCTTT
size: .; J: TRBJ1-4; V: TRBV10-3; D: .; CDR3: CAIAAGGQLNEKLFF; DNA: TGTGCCATCGCCGCTGGCGGGCAGCTTAATGAAAAACTGTTTTTT
size: once; J: TRBJ1-1; V: TRBV7-2; D: .; CDR3: CASSFTGTEAFF; DNA: TGTGCCAGCAGCTTCACAGGCACTGAAGCTTTCTTT
size: .; J: TRBJ1-3; V: TRBV7-2; D: TRBD1; CDR3: CASSDVLGQGGNTIYF; DNA: TGTGCCAGCAGCGACGTACTTGGACAGGGTGGAAACACCATATATTTT
size: few; J: TRBJ1-2; V: TRBV10-1; D: TRBD1; CDR3: CASSERTGGYGYTF; DNA: TGCGCCAGCAGTGAGAGGACAGGGGGCTATGGCTACACCTTC
size: .; J: TRBJ2-3; V: TRBV5-1; D: .; CDR3: CASSRVAPDTQYF; DNA: TGCGCCAGCAGCCGCGTAGCGCCAGATACGCAGTATTTT
size: .; J: TRBJ1-6; V: TRBV27; D: TRBD1; CDR3: CASSSPKGGANSPLHF; DNA: TGTGCCAGCAGTTCCCCTAAAGGGGGCGCGAATTCACCCCTCCACTTT
size: .; J: TRBJ1-5; V: TRBV11-2; D: TRBD1; CDR3: CASSRDRLGQPQHF; DNA: TGTGCCAGCAGCCGGGACAGGTTAGGGCAGCCCCAGCATTTT
size: .; J: TRBJ1-2; V: TRBV4-3; D: .; CDR3: CASSQDSPVSNYGYTF; DNA: TGCGCCAGCAGCCAAGATTCGCCAGTTTCTAACTATGGCTACACCTTC
size: .; J: TRBJ1-5; V: TRBV5-5; D: TRBD1; CDR3: CASSFRLAGGIQPQHF; DNA: TGTGCCAGCAGCTTTCGTTTGGCAGGGGGAATTCAGCCCCAGCATTTT
size: .; J: TRBJ1-3; V: TRBV5-5; D: .; CDR3: CASSLGQRGNTIYF; DNA: TGTGCCAGCAGCTTGGGCCAGCGTGGAAACACCATATATTTT
size: .; J: TRBJ2-5; V: TRBV3-1/TRBV3-2; D: TRBD1; CDR3: CASSQATGRETQYF; DNA: TGTGCCAGCAGCCAAGCGACAGGGCGGGAGACCCAGTACTTC
size: once; J: TRBJ2-1; V: TRBV11-3; D: .; CDR3: CASSLEQGYSYNEQFF; DNA: TGTGCCAGCAGCTTAGAGCAGGGGTACTCCTACAATGAGCAGTTCTTC
size: .; J: TRBJ1-2; V: TRBV19; D: TRBD1; CDR3: CASSIGTGAGYTF; DNA: TGTGCCAGTAGTATAGGGACAGGGGCTGGCTACACCTTC
size: .; J: TRBJ1-2; V: TRBV5-6; D: .; CDR3: CASGPGGGYGYTF; DNA: TGTGCCAGTGGACCGGGGGGCGGGTATGGCTACACCTTC
size: .; J: TRBJ1-2; V: TRBV28; D: .; CDR3: CASRQQGVNYGYTF; DNA: TGTGCCAGCAGGCAACAGGGAGTTAACTATGGCTACACCTTC
size: .; J: TRBJ2-7; V: TRBV28; D: TRBD2; CDR3: CASRKRGSRYEQYF; DNA: TGTGCCAGCAGAAAGCGGGGATCCCGATACGAGCAGTACTTC
size: .; J: TRBJ2-6; V: TRBV18; D: .; CDR3: CASSSSAGSSGANVLTF; DNA: TGTGCCAGCTCATCTAGCGCAGGGAGCTCTGGGGCCAACGTCCTGACTTTC
size: .; J: TRBJ1-1; V: TRBV4-1; D: TRBD1; CDR3: CASSQGKTGWNTEAFF; DNA: TGCGCCAGCAGCCAGGGTAAGACAGGGTGGAACACTGAAGCTTTCTTT
size: .; J: TRBJ2-7; V: TRBV2; D: .; CDR3: CASKDGPGAAYEQYF; DNA: TGTGCCAGCAAGGACGGACCAGGGGCCGCCTACGAGCAGTACTTC
size: .; J: TRBJ2-1; V: TRBV19; D: TRBD1; CDR3: CASSYRGNEQFF; DNA: TGTGCCAGTTCGTACAGGGGAAATGAGCAGTTCTTC
size: .; J: TRBJ2-3; V: TRBV24-1; D: TRBD1; CDR3: CATSDLNRQGPLTDTQYF; DNA: TGTGCCACCAGTGACCTAAACCGACAGGGGCCGCTCACAGATACGCAGTATTTT
size: .; J: TRBJ2-7; V: TRBV6-5; D: TRBD1; CDR3: CASTPVGQGYEQYF; DNA: TGTGCCAGCACCCCCGTCGGACAGGGCTACGAGCAGTACTTC
size: once; J: TRBJ2-3; V: TRBV19; D: TRBD1; CDR3: CASSLQGDTQYF; DNA: TGTGCCAGTAGTCTACAGGGGGATACGCAGTATTTT
size: .; J: TRBJ2-7; V: TRBV7-9; D: .; CDR3: CASSGQRNSYEQYF; DNA: TGTGCCAGCAGCGGACAGCGGAACTCCTACGAGCAGTACTTC
size: .; J: TRBJ2-7; V: TRBV6-5; D: TRBD1; CDR3: CASNGAADRGHEQYF; DNA: TGTGCCAGCAACGGAGCCGCGGACAGGGGTCACGAGCAGTACTTC
size: .; J: TRBJ1-5; V: TRBV27; D: .; CDR3: CASSSLPVLIPFTQPQHF; DNA: TGTGCCAGCAGTTCATTACCGGTTCTCATCCCTTTTACTCAGCCCCAGCATTTT
size: .; J: TRBJ1-2; V: TRBV7-6; D: .; CDR3: CASSSRAGGYTF; DNA: TGTGCCAGCAGCTCCCGGGCAGGGGGCTACACCTTC
size: .; J: TRBJ1-2; V: TRBV28; D: TRBD1; CDR3: CASSSRTGAPSEYGYTF; DNA: TGTGCCAGCAGTTCTAGGACAGGCGCTCCTTCGGAATATGGCTACACCTTC
size: .; J: TRBJ2-1; V: TRBV28; D: TRBD1; CDR3: CASSTGTVGYNEQFF; DNA: TGTGCCAGCAGTACCGGGACAGTGGGATACAATGAGCAGTTCTTC